The source of this T cell receptor (beta chain) is a study of regulatory T cells in long-lasting Graves disease. Described time point: newly diagnosed GD, antithyroid drugs for less than 3 months. Researchers made the TCR library from RNA that was extracted from PBMCs. Both iRepertoire HTBI primers and Arm-PCR of CDR3 regions were used to build the TCR beta libraries. MiXCR was run by TCRdb on the multiplex PCR reads, yielding one entry per CDR3 protein. The sample holds some 560,000 distinct CDR3 sequences; around 15% are singletons and the top ten take roughly 25%. This CDR3 comprises 15 residues. Germline values: CDR1 LNHDA, CDR2 SQIVND (reference sequence). V was trimmed by 6 bases and J by 2 bases, leaving 13 bases between them. These data were likewise used in another study, on T cells in Graves' hyperthyroidism and ophthalmopathy. That source notes: Most clonotypes expanded in thyroid above 0.001 were likewise present in blood.

Sequencing was performed on peripheral blood mononuclear cells (PBMCs), taken at new diagnosis, from a patient treated with antithyroid drugs. The V call is TRBV19, the J call TRBJ1-4; the D is unclear. This clonotype was obtained from a woman aged 35-60 years with Graves disease. CDR3 sequence reads: CASRVRGQTNEKLFF. CDR3 coding DNA: TGTGCCAGTAGGGTCAGAGGGCAGACTAATGAAAAACTGTTTTTT.